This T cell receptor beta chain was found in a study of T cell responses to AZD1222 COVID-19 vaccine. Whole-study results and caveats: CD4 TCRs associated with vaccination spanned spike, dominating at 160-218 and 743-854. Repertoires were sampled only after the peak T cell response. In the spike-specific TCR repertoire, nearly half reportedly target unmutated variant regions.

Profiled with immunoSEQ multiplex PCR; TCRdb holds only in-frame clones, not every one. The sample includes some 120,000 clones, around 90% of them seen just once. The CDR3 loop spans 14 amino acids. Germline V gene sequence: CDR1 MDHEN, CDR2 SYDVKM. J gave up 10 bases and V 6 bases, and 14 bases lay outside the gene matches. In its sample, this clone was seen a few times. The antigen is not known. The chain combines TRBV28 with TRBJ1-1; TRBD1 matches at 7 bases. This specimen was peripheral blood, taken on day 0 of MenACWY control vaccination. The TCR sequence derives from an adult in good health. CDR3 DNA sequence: TGTGCCAGCAGAGCAACAAACAGGGGATTGGGAGCTTTCTTT. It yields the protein CASRATNRGLGAFF.